Following are 32 T cell receptor beta chains from one sample sequenced in a study of Graves' ophthalmopathy and Graves' hyperthyroidism. Beta-chain TCR CDR3 regions were amplified from RNA transcripts. HTBI-primed RT-PCR formed the first round, and a multiplex PCR formed the second. TCRdb processed the multiplex PCR reads anew with MiXCR; each CDR3 protein has one entry. Of hundreds of thousands of distinct CDR3 sequences in the sample, about two fifths were seen once. Sequencing was carried out using peripheral blood. These receptors all come from an adult man with Graves' ophthalmopathy.

The chain links TRBV7-9 to TRBJ2-7, with 7 nucleotides matching TRBD2. Losses at the gene ends were 5 bases for V and 6 bases for J; bases not matched to a gene: 10. Germline V gene sequence: CDR1 SEHNR, CDR2 FQNEAQ (reference sequence). The CDR3 contains 14 residues. CDR3 bases: TGTGCCAGCAGCCCTGGCGGGAGTAGTGGCGAGCAGTACTTC. Translating gives CASSPGGSSGEQYF.

The genes are TRBV6-1 and TRBJ1-2, with D possibly TRBD1 on 5 matching bases. Trimming stripped 5 bases from V and 4 bases from J, with 17 bases between. CDR1 and CDR2 (germline): MNHNS, SASEGT. CDR3 length: 15 amino acids. In DNA, the CDR3 is TGTGCCAGCAGTTATTCCATGGACACGGGCTATGGCTACACCTTC. This gives the protein CASSYSMDTGYGYTF.

The CDR3 spells CASKRDSNTGELFF. In DNA form, the CDR3 reads TGTGCCAGCAAACGGGACAGCAACACCGGGGAGCTGTTTTTT. V usage is TRBV6-4 and J usage is TRBJ2-2, with TRBD1 identical over 7 bases. This CDR3 spans 14 amino acids. Per the germline V gene, CDR1 is MRHNA and CDR2 is SNTAGT. With V trimmed by 7 bases and J by 2 bases, 4 bases remained unmatched.

The chain has TRBV29-1 and TRBJ1-2; 7 bases line up with TRBD1. J lost 4 bases, V lost 8 bases, and 7 bases had no gene match. Germline loops: CDR1 SQVTM, CDR2 ANQGSEA. The CDR3 covers 12 residues. This CDR3 is CSSPGQFYGYTF. CDR3 nucleotide sequence: TGCAGCAGCCCGGGACAGTTCTATGGCTACACCTTC.

In its sample, this clonotype was seen a few times. The chain employs TRBV7-8 and TRBJ2-7; 7 bases map to TRBD1. CDR1 is SGHVS and CDR2 is FQNEAQ in the germline V gene. The V gene end was trimmed by 4 bases and the J gene end by 6 bases; junction bases not matched to a gene: 6. This CDR3 contains 13 residues. CDR3 protein: CASSSGGPSEQYF. In DNA, the CDR3 is TGTGCCAGCAGCTCAGGGGGACCCTCCGAGCAGTACTTC.

J is TRBJ2-3 and V is TRBV7-8; 8 bases are shared with TRBD2. J was trimmed by 2 bases and V by 9 bases; bases with no gene match: 4. Germline CDR1 reads SGHVS; CDR2 reads FQNEAQ. CDR3 length: 13 amino acids. The CDR3: CASETSDTDTQYF. CDR3 bases: TGTGCCAGTGAGACTAGCGACACAGATACGCAGTATTTT. Full variable domain (missing parts from reference TRBV7-8 and TRBJ2-3): GAGVSQSPRYKVAKRGQDVALRCDPISGHVSLFWYQQALGQGPEFLTYFQNEAQLDKSGLPSDRFFAERPEGSVSTLKIQRTQQEDSAVYLCASETSDTDTQYFGPGTRLTVL.

As regards this clonotype: The junction departs from the called germline gene at one end, perhaps through a read error. The J gene is TRBJ2-2, the V gene TRBV7-7, with TRBD2 matching over 15 bases. CDR1 SSHAT and CDR2 FNYEAQ come from the germline V gene (reference sequence). The CDR3 spans 16 residues. The CDR3 protein is CASSTGLAGGPGELFF. CDR3 sequence (DNA): TGTGCTAGCAGCACAGGACTAGCGGGAGGGCCCGGGGAGCTGTTTTTT. The full variable domain, rest sourced from reference TRBV7-7 and TRBJ2-2, is GAGVSQSPRYKVTKRGQDVTLRCDPISSHATLYWYQQALGQGPEFLTYFNYEAQPDKSGLPSDRFSAERPEGSISTLTIQRTEQRDSAMYRCASSTGLAGGPGELFFGEGSRLTVL.

Concerning this clonotype itself: The junction does not match germline at one end; this may be a read error. CDR3 residues: CASSDGQLFF. CDR3 nucleotide sequence: TGTGCCAGCAGTGACGGGCAGCTGTTTTTT. The rearrangement uses TRBV2 and TRBJ2-2; D is uncertain. The CDR3 covers 10 residues. The germline CDR1 and CDR2 sequences are SNHLY and FYNNEI.

This clonotype was counted a few times. The junction departs from germline at one end; a sequencing error may be responsible. V is TRBV12-3 or TRBV12-4 and J is TRBJ2-7, with TRBD2 identical over 14 bases. CDR3 length: 15 residues. The CDR3 sequence: CASSPQGLAGVPRDF. The CDR3 nucleotides read TGTGCCAGCAGCCCCCAGGGACTAGCGGGGGTGCCCCGGGACTTC.

This clonotype was seen once. A much larger clone lies one base from this, so it may be a read error. V is TRBV5-1 and J is TRBJ2-7; D remains ambiguous. Germline V lookup: CDR1 SGHRS, CDR2 YFSETQ. The length of the CDR3 is 13 residues. CDR3 bases: TGCGCCTGCAGCCCTCTTCTGACCTACGAGCAGTACTTC. This encodes CACSPLLTYEQYF. The full variable domain, completed using reference TRBV5-1 and TRBJ2-7, is KAGVTQTPRYLIKTRGQQVTLSCSPISGHRSVSWYQQTPGQGLQFLFEYFSETQRNKGNFPGRFSGRQFSNSRSEMNVSTLELGDSALYLCACSPLLTYEQYFGPGTRLTVT.

The J gene is TRBJ2-3, the V gene TRBV29-1, with D maybe TRBD1 (6 bases). Germline V lookup: CDR1 SQVTM, CDR2 ANQGSEA. The V and J ends lost 4 bases and 5 bases respectively, with 19 bases between them. The CDR3 contains 15 residues. CDR3 sequence: CSVGGGQRRRDTQYF. Written as DNA, the CDR3 is TGCAGCGTTGGAGGGGGTCAGCGCAGGCGAGATACGCAGTATTTT.

This clonotype was observed once. The J gene is TRBJ1-2, the V gene TRBV24-1; D is perhaps TRBD1 (5 bases). Germline CDR1 reads KGHDR; CDR2 reads SFDVKD. V dropped 12 bases and J dropped 8 bases, with 24 bases sitting between them. The CDR3 has 14 residues. CDR3 bases: TGTGCCGTACCTGAGGAGTCCTTGGGGGACGGCTACACCTTC. Translated: CAVPEESLGDGYTF.

V and J are TRBV4-3 and TRBJ2-7; 9 bases agree with TRBD1. Germline CDR1 reads LGHNA; CDR2 reads YSLEER. This CDR3 is 15 amino acids long. J was trimmed by 6 bases and V by 3 bases; bases with no gene match: 9. The CDR3 nucleotides are TGCGCCAGCAGCCAGACCGGGACAGGGATTTCCGAGCAGTACTTC. Protein sequence: CASSQTGTGISEQYF.

This clonotype came up many times. The V and J genes are TRBV10-3 and TRBJ1-2, with TRBD1 matching 11 bases. The CDR3 covers 14 residues. Trimming at V came to 5 bases and at J to 7 bases, leaving 6 bases not matched to a gene. Germline V gives CDR1 ENHRY, CDR2 SYGVKD. CDR3 nucleotides: TGTGCCATCAGTAGGGACAGGGGGGAGGTTGGCTACACCTTC. It specifies CAISRDRGEVGYTF.

The gene calls are TRBV2 and TRBJ1-1; D perhaps matches TRBD1 (5 bases). Germline V gives CDR1 SNHLY, CDR2 FYNNEI. This CDR3 contains 16 residues. V lost 6 bases to trimming and J lost 0 bases, with 17 bases between them. In nucleotides, the CDR3 is TGTGCCAGCAGCTTATCGTCTGGGGCTTTGAACACTGAAGCTTTCTTT. Translation: CASSLSSGALNTEAFF.

The table lists this clonotype with a few counts. The chain links TRBV3-1 to TRBJ1-2; D ambiguous. Deletions cut 0 bases from V and 7 bases from J, with 6 bases between. CDR3 length: 12 amino acids. Germline CDR1 LGHDT, CDR2 YNNKEL (reference sequence). This chain's CDR3 is CASSQERTGYTF. CDR3 nucleotide sequence: TGTGCCAGCAGCCAAGAGCGGACTGGCTACACCTTC.

The chain combines TRBV10-3 with TRBJ1-6, with D maybe TRBD1 (5 bases). The CDR3 sequence is 16 residues long. Germline V gene sequence: CDR1 ENHRY, CDR2 SYGVKD. Trimming left V 8 bases short and J 6 bases short, with 20 bases between. CDR3 DNA sequence: TGTGCCATCGGCAGTGAGAGTCACAGGCTTAATTCACCCCTCCACTTT. This translates into CAIGSESHRLNSPLHF.

The chain couples TRBV29-1 to TRBJ2-2; tentatively, D is TRBD1 (6 bases). CDR1 is SQVTM and CDR2 is ANQGSEA in the germline V gene. The CDR3 spans 17 residues. V dropped 8 bases and J dropped 2 bases, with 24 bases sitting between them. For the CDR3, the DNA is TGCAGCATAGAAGACGGCAGGGGTCACGGAAACACCGGGGAGCTGTTTTTT. This gives the protein CSIEDGRGHGNTGELFF.

Written as DNA, the CDR3 is TGCAGACGTGGACAGGGGGCGTATGGCTACACCTTC. Its protein is CRRGQGAYGYTF. The chain carries TRBV29-1 and TRBJ1-2; 11 bases fit TRBD1. Germline V gene sequence: CDR1 SQVTM, CDR2 ANQGSEA. There are 12 residues in the CDR3.

This clonotype was recorded many times. The chain uses TRBV20-1 and TRBJ1-1, with 10 bases aligning to TRBD1. This CDR3 comprises 13 residues. The germline gives CDR1 DFQATT, CDR2 SNEGSKA (reference sequence). Trimming removed 6 bases from V and 6 bases from J; junction bases left unmatched: 7. CDR3 bases: TGCAGTGCGAGTAGGACAGGGGGGTCTGAAGCTTTCTTT. Translated, it gives CSASRTGGSEAFF.

The rearrangement uses TRBV7-6 and TRBJ1-2; TRBD1 aligns across 8 bases. Germline assignment: CDR1 SGHVS and CDR2 FNYEAQ. Losses at the gene ends were 3 bases for V and 8 bases for J; bases not matched to a gene: 8. There are 14 residues in the CDR3. The CDR3 reads CASSFDRGGQGYTF. CDR3 nucleotides: TGTGCCAGCAGCTTTGACAGGGGTGGACAAGGCTACACCTTC. Drawing the rest from reference TRBV7-6 and TRBJ1-2, the complete variable domain is GAGVSQSPRYKVTKRGQDVALRCDPISGHVSLYWYRQALGQGPEFLTYFNYEAQQDKSGLPNDRFSAERPEGSISTLTIQRTEQRDSAMYRCASSFDRGGQGYTFGSGTRLTVV.

The chain links TRBV11-1 to TRBJ1-5; D gene unclear. Germline lookup yields CDR1 SGHAT and CDR2 FQDESV (reference sequence). V was cut by 3 bases and J by 3 bases, with 6 bases left in between. This CDR3 region has 13 residues. The CDR3, as DNA: TGTGCCAGCAGCTTCTCCACCAATCAGCCCCAGCATTTT. This translates into CASSFSTNQPQHF. Full variable domain (rest looked up from reference TRBV11-1 and TRBJ1-5): EAEVAQSPRYKITEKSQAVAFWCDPISGHATLYWYRQILGQGPELLVQFQDESVVDDSQLPKDRFSAERLKGVDSTLKIQPAELGDSAMYLCASSFSTNQPQHFGDGTRLSIL.

V gene TRBV29-1 combines with J gene TRBJ2-6, with D possibly TRBD2 on 6 matching bases. The V gene lost 5 bases and the J gene lost 4 bases, with 6 bases spanning the gap. Germline-derived CDR1 and CDR2 are SQVTM and ANQGSEA. CDR3 size: 12 residues. Here the CDR3 reads CSVREGANVLTF. DNA for the CDR3: TGCAGCGTTCGGGAGGGGGCCAACGTCCTGACTTTC.

The CDR3 sequence is CASSLGPGNPTDTQYF. In DNA, the CDR3 is TGTGCCAGCAGCTTAGGTCCCGGGAACCCCACAGATACGCAGTATTTT. The J gene is TRBJ2-3, the V gene TRBV7-8, with D possibly being TRBD2 (5 bases). The V gene's germline CDR1 is SGHVS and CDR2 FQNEAQ. The CDR3 covers 16 residues. V was pared by 1 base and J by 2 bases, with 13 bases between. The full variable domain, with the rest looked up from reference TRBV7-8 and TRBJ2-3, is GAGVSQSPRYKVAKRGQDVALRCDPISGHVSLFWYQQALGQGPEFLTYFQNEAQLDKSGLPSDRFFAERPEGSVSTLKIQRTQQEDSAVYLCASSLGPGNPTDTQYFGPGTRLTVL.

This chain joins TRBV10-3 and TRBJ2-5, with TRBD1 matching 7 bases. This CDR3 has 16 amino acids. V lost 4 bases and J lost 2; bases outside the gene matches: 10. CDR1 ENHRY and CDR2 SYGVKD come from the germline V gene. The CDR3 here is CAISGPGQTGQETQYF. The CDR3 nucleotides read TGTGCCATCAGTGGTCCGGGACAGACTGGGCAAGAGACCCAGTACTTC.

This clonotype was observed at least ten times. The CDR3 nucleotides are TGTGCCATCAGCGGGACAGGGGGCAATGGCTACACCTTC. This gives the protein CAISGTGGNGYTF. This rearrangement joins TRBV10-3 to TRBJ1-2; the match to TRBD1 covers 12 bases. The CDR3 spans 13 residues. The V segment lost 6 bases and the J segment 6 bases; nucleotides outside the gene matches: 2. Germline V gene lookup returns CDR1 ENHRY and CDR2 SYGVKD.

This clonotype has ten or more counts. The chain joins TRBV5-6 to TRBJ2-5, with D maybe TRBD1 (6 bases). Looked up from germline, CDR1 is SGHDT and CDR2 is YYEEEE. Trimming shortened V by 4 bases and J by 2 bases, and 12 bases separated the two germline ends. The length of the CDR3 is 14 residues. The CDR3 protein is CASSRPTGQETQYF. DNA of the CDR3: TGTGCCAGCAGCCGACCGACAGGACAAGAGACCCAGTACTTC. Filled out from reference TRBV5-6 and TRBJ2-5, the complete variable domain reads DAGVTQSPTHLIKTRGQQVTLRCSPKSGHDTVSWYQQALGQGPQFIFQYYEEEERQRGNFPDRFSGHQFPNYSSELNVNALLLGDSALYLCASSRPTGQETQYFGPGTRLLVL.

This clonotype was observed many times. The rearrangement joins TRBV3-1 to TRBJ2-6; no definite D call. CDR1 is LGHDT, CDR2 YNNKEL, per germline (reference sequence). The CDR3 loop spans 13 amino acids. Trimming took 0 bases from V and 6 from J, leaving 3 bases between them. The chain's CDR3 is CASSQDLANVLTF. CDR3 DNA: TGTGCCAGCAGCCAAGACCTGGCCAACGTCCTGACTTTC. The whole variable domain, filled in from reference TRBV3-1 and TRBJ2-6, reads DTAVSQTPKYLVTQMGNDKSIKCEQNLGHDTMYWYKQDSKKFLKIMFSYNNKELIINETVPNRFSPKSPDKAHLNLHINSLELGDSAVYFCASSQDLANVLTFGAGSRLTVL.

Concerning this clonotype itself: Being one base from a much bigger clone, this may be a read error. This chain uses TRBV10-3 with TRBJ1-1; unclear D gene. Trimming removed 5 bases from V and 5 bases from J, with 9 bases in between. This CDR3 is 12 amino acids long. The germline CDR1 and CDR2 sequences are ENHRY and SYGVKD. In nucleotides, the CDR3 is TGTGCCATCAGTCCCCGGGAAACTGAAGCTTTCTTT. Translating it yields CAISPRETEAFF.

On this clonotype: At one boundary the junction diverges from the germline segment, which might be a read error. The rearrangement uses TRBV2 and TRBJ2-5, with unresolved D. There are 14 residues in the CDR3. In germline, CDR1 is SNHLY, CDR2 FYNNEI. The CDR3 region has the DNA TGTGCCAGCAGTGCTGTGACGGTCCAAGAGACCCAGTACTTT. It codes for CASSAVTVQETQYF.

With respect to this clonotype: This sequence may be a read error, since a much larger clone differs from it by one base. The chain carries TRBV12-3 or TRBV12-4 and TRBJ2-7; D remains unclear. The CDR3 loop spans 12 amino acids. Trimming shortened V by 5 bases and J by 7 bases, and 12 bases separated the two germline ends. The CDR3 nucleotides are TGTGCCAGCAGTCTCAGGTTGGAAGAGCAGTACTTC. Its translation: CASSLRLEEQYF.

This clonotype came up many times. The rearrangement uses TRBV12-3 or TRBV12-4 and TRBJ1-6; maybe TRBD1 (6 bases). V was clipped by 2 bases and J by 7 bases, with 12 bases between them. The CDR3 spans 15 residues. CDR3 bases: TGTGCCAGCAGTTTAAGGGGGGCGCGGAATTCACCCCTCCACTTT. It specifies CASSLRGARNSPLHF.